This TCR beta chain was identified during a study of cytomegalovirus exposure and HLA in healthy donors. 13 Jbeta primers and 60 Vbeta primers were used for the PCR. Sequencing used immunoSEQ multiplex PCR; TCRdb keeps in-frame clones, though not all of them. The repertoire table contains over 120,000 clones. The CDR3 has 15 amino acids. The V segment lost 4 bases and the J segment 9 bases; nucleotides outside the gene matches: 8. Germline CDR1 and CDR2: SGHRS and YFSETQ. Points from the study as a whole: Previously analyzed data showed that most TCR beta V segments were productive at a frequency of about 90% or about 30%. V- and J-gene trimming of TCR beta was linked (in a later analysis) to a missense DCLRE1C variant. There were 150 to 200 TCR beta chains listed as cytomegalovirus-associated.

Details on this clone: Antigen unknown.

This clonotype originated in a male donor in good health and CMV-seronegative. The chain recombines TRBV5-1 with TRBJ2-1, with 12 bases fitting TRBD1. Sequencing used PBMCs. CDR3 sequence (DNA): TGCGCCAGCAGCCCGGGACAGGGGGCATTAGTTGAGCAGTTCTTC. Translating it yields CASSPGQGALVEQFF.